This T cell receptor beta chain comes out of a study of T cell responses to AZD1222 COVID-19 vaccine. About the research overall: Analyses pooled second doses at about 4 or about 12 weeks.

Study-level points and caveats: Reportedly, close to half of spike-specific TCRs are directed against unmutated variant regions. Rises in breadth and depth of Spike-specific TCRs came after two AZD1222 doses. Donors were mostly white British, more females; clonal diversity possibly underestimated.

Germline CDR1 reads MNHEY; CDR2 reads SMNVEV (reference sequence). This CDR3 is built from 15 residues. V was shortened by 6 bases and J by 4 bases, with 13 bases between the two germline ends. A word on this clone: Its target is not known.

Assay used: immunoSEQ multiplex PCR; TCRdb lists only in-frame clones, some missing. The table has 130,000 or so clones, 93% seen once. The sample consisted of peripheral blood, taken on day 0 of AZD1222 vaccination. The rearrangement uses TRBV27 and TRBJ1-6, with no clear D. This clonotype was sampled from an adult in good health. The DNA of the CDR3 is TGTGCCAGCAGACTCCGGCTCCCTTATAATTCACCCCTCCACTTT. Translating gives CASRLRLPYNSPLHF.